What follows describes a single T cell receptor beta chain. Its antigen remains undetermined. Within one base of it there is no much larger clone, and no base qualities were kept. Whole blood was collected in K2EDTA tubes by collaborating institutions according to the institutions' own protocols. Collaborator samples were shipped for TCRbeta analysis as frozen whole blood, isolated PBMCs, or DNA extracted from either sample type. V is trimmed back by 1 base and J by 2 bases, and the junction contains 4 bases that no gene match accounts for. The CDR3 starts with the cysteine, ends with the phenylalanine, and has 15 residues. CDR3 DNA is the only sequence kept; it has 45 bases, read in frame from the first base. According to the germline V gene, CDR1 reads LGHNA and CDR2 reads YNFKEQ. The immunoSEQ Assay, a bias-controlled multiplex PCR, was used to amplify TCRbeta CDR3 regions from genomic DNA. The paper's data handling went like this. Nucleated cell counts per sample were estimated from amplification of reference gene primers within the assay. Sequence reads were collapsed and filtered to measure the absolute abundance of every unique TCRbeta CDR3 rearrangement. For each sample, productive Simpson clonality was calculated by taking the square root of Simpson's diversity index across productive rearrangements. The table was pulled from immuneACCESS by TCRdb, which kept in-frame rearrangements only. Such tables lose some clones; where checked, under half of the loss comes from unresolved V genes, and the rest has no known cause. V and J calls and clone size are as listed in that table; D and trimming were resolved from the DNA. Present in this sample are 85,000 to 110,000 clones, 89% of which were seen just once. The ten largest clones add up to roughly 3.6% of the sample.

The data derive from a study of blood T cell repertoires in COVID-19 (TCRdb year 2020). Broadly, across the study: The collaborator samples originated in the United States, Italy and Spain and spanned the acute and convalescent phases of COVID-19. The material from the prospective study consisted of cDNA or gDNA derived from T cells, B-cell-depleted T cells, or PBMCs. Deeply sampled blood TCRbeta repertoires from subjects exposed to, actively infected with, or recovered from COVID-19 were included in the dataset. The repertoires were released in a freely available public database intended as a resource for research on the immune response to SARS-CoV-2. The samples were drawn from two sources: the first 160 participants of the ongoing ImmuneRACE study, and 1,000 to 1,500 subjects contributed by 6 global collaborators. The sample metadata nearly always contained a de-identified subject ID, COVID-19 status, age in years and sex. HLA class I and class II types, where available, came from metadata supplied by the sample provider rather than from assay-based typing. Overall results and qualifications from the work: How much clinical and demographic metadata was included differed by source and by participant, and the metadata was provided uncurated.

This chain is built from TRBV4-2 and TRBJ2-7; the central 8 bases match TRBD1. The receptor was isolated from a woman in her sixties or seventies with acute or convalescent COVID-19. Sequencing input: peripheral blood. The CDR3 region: CASSQAWTGTYEQYF. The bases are TGTGCCAGCAGCCAAGCCTGGACAGGGACCTACGAGCAGTACTTC.